This T cell receptor beta chain was recovered during a study of blood T cell repertoires in COVID-19. Study overall: COVID-19 samples collected from the United States, Italy and Spain covered acute and convalescent phases. Sample material is recorded as cDNA or gDNA derived from T cells, B-cell-depleted T cells, or PBMCs.

Source study methods: The assay estimated nucleated cells by amplifying reference gene primers. Profiling relied on immunoSEQ multiplex PCR, and the TCRdb table lists in-frame clones only, not all of them. V, J and clone size are those of that table, while D and trimming were read from the DNA. Of fewer than 350,000 clones listed, 70% to 90% are singletons. The length of the CDR3 is 14 residues. One Seattle source followed patients from active infection through their disease course. The specimen was peripheral blood. This TCR was recovered from a woman in her thirties with COVID-19, enrolled during active disease. The gene calls are TRBV1 and TRBJ2-1; TRBD2 is the table's D call, not checked against the DNA. TRBV1 is recorded as a pseudogene. The CDR3 nucleotides read TGCACCAGCAGCCAATCCGACTACTACAATGAGCAGTTCTTC. It yields the protein CTSSQSDYYNEQFF.